One sample yielded the 3 T cell receptor beta chains listed below, sequenced in a study of cytomegalovirus exposure and HLA in healthy donors. The primer mix had 60 Vbeta and 13 Jbeta primers. Clones were sequenced by immunoSEQ multiplex PCR, and TCRdb holds only the in-frame ones, with some missing. The repertoire holds about 64,000 clones, with roughly two thirds as singletons. Sequencing used PBMCs. All receptors come from a male donor in good health and CMV-seropositive.

The chain joins TRBV6-5 to TRBJ2-7; D is perhaps TRBD2 (5 bases). The CDR3 is 12 amino acids. Germline CDR1 and CDR2: MNHEY and SVGAGI. Trimming left V 8 bases short and J 1 base short, with 9 bases between. CDR3 DNA sequence: TGTGCCAGCGGGGAGCGATCCTACGAGCAGTACTTC. This codes for CASGERSYEQYF.

The rearrangement uses TRBV10-2 and TRBJ1-6; D might be TRBD1 (6 bases). V lost 4 bases and J lost 6, with 13 bases in between. Germline CDR1 is WSHSY and CDR2 is SAAADI. The length of the CDR3 is 15 residues. CDR3 region: CASSGSGGGNSPLHF. The DNA for the CDR3 is TGCGCCAGCAGTGGATCGGGGGGCGGTAATTCACCCCTCCACTTT.

The chain combines TRBV11-2 with TRBJ2-5; TRBD2 aligns across 7 bases. Germline loops: CDR1 SGHAT, CDR2 FQNNGV. This CDR3 is 15 amino acids long. The junction had 8 bases not matched to a gene; V was cut back by 6 bases and J by 1 base. The CDR3 protein is CASRGSGAVQETQYF. CDR3 nucleotides: TGTGCCAGCAGGGGGAGCGGGGCGGTCCAAGAGACCCAGTACTTC.